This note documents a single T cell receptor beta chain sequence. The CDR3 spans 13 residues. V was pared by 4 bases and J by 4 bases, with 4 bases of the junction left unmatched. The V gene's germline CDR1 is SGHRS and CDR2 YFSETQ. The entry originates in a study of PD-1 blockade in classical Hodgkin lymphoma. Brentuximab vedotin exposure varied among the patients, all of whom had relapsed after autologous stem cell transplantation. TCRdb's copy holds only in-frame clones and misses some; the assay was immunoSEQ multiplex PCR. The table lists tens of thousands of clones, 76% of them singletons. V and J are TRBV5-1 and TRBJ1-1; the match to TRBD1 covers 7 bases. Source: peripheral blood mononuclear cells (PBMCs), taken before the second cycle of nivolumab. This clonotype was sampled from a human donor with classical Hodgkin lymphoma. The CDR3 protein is CASSGEGATEAFF. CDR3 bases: TGCGCCAGCAGCGGGGAGGGGGCCACTGAAGCTTTCTTT.